Following are 12 T cell receptor beta chains from one sample sequenced in a study of cytomegalovirus exposure and HLA in healthy donors. The PCR ran on 60 Vbeta and 13 Jbeta primers. The assay was immunoSEQ multiplex PCR, and TCRdb's table has in-frame clones only and misses some. Among about 130,000 clones, under 80% were seen once, and the ten largest hold approximately 3.9%. The sequenced material came from PBMCs. These receptors were collected from a man aged 40-49 years in good health and CMV-seropositive.

DNA for the CDR3: TGCGCCAGCAGTCACTCACCCGGGACAGGGTACACTGGTGAAGCTTTCTTT. It is translated as CASSHSPGTGYTGEAFF. This chain connects TRBV23-1 to TRBJ1-1; the match to TRBD1 covers 9 bases. TRBV23-1 is noted as an ORF with a role that remains uncertain. The V segment lost 3 bases and the J segment 7 bases; nucleotides outside the gene matches: 15. This CDR3 has 17 amino acids.

This clone has more than one count but fewer than ten. The J gene is TRBJ2-6, the V gene TRBV5-1; 9 bases agree with TRBD1. The CDR3 sequence is 16 residues long. Germline CDR1 reads SGHRS; CDR2 reads YFSETQ. With 2 bases clipped from V and 1 base from J, the junction kept 1 base outside the gene matches. CDR3 sequence (DNA): TGCGCCAGCAGCTTACAGGGGGCTTCTGGGGCCAACGTCCTGACTTTC. It translates to CASSLQGASGANVLTF.

This chain uses TRBV21-1 with TRBJ2-3; the table's TRBD1 call for D was not verified on the DNA. TRBV21-1 is designated a pseudogene. The CDR3 contains 16 residues. This CDR3 reads CASSKGIDRVADTQYF. Written as DNA, the CDR3 is TGTGCCAGCAGCAAAGGGATTGACAGGGTAGCAGATACGCAGTATTTT.

The chain uses TRBV30 and TRBJ1-6; no firm D call. With 3 bases removed from V and 2 bases from J, the gap between germline ends came to 5 bases. Germline CDR1 and CDR2: GTSNPN and SVGIG (reference sequence). The CDR3 is 13 amino acids. The CDR3 is CAWRDTYNSPLHF. For the CDR3, the DNA is TGTGCCTGGAGAGACACCTATAATTCACCCCTCCACTTT. Supplemented by reference TRBV30 and TRBJ1-6, the full variable domain reads SQTIHQWPATLVQPVGSPLSLECTVEGTSNPNLYWYRQAAGRGLQLLFYSVGIGQISSEVPQNLSASRPQDRQFILSSKKLLLSDSGFYLCAWRDTYNSPLHFGNGTRLTVT.

The chain employs TRBV30 and TRBJ2-7; D ambiguous. Trimming took off 5 bases at V and 2 bases at J, with 7 bases between the two ends. This CDR3 has 11 residues. The germline V gene has CDR1 GTSNPN and CDR2 SVGIG (reference sequence). The CDR3 region has the DNA TGTGCCTGGGGTGACACCTACGAGCAGTACTTC. It codes for CAWGDTYEQYF.

The V call is TRBV10-3, the J call TRBJ1-1, with a possible D match to TRBD1 (6 bases). The germline gives CDR1 ENHRY, CDR2 SYGVKD. V shed 0 bases and J shed 4 bases, with 9 bases lying between them. The CDR3 runs 14 residues. Written as DNA, the CDR3 is TGTGCCATCAGTGAGTCGAGGGGGAGCACTGAAGCTTTCTTT. This gives the protein CAISESRGSTEAFF.

The chain carries TRBV5-1 and TRBJ2-1; 8 positions agree with TRBD2. Trimming took 3 bases from V and 9 from J; bases not matched to a gene: 14. Germline CDR1 is SGHRS and CDR2 is YFSETQ. The CDR3 has 16 amino acids. The CDR3 spells CASSWGSSGASGEQFF. DNA for the CDR3: TGCGCCAGCAGCTGGGGGAGTAGCGGGGCGAGTGGTGAGCAGTTCTTC. Full variable domain (missing parts from reference TRBV5-1 and TRBJ2-1): KAGVTQTPRYLIKTRGQQVTLSCSPISGHRSVSWYQQTPGQGLQFLFEYFSETQRNKGNFPGRFSGRQFSNSRSEMNVSTLELGDSALYLCASSWGSSGASGEQFFGPGTRLTVL.

This clone was seen more than once but under ten times. The genes are TRBV9 and TRBJ1-2, with TRBD1 matching over 7 bases. The CDR3 spans 15 residues. CDR1 and CDR2 from the germline V gene are SGDLS and YYNGEE. Unmatched junction bases numbered 6, after V lost 4 bases and J lost 0 bases. As DNA, the CDR3 is TGTGCCAGCAGCCCCGGGACAGTATCTAACTATGGCTACACCTTC. The encoded protein is CASSPGTVSNYGYTF.

The chain joins TRBV4-1 to TRBJ2-3; D may be TRBD2 (5 bases). In germline, CDR1 is MGHRA, CDR2 YSYEKL. The V gene lost 4 bases and the J gene lost 4 bases, with 12 bases spanning the gap. This CDR3 has 14 amino acids. In DNA, the CDR3 is TGCGCCAGCAGCCGAGGGCCGTCCCCAGATACGCAGTATTTT. It translates to CASSRGPSPDTQYF.

The chain employs TRBV7-9 and TRBJ2-5, with a weak D call TRBD2 (6 bases). The CDR3 runs 16 residues. Germline V gene sequence: CDR1 SEHNR, CDR2 FQNEAQ (reference sequence). Trimming cost V 5 bases and J 4 bases, with 20 bases left between them. CDR3 loop: CASSHGGQGAGETQYF. CDR3 DNA: TGTGCCAGCAGCCACGGTGGTCAGGGAGCGGGAGAGACCCAGTACTTC.

This clone is termed medium-sized. The V gene is TRBV7-2, the J gene TRBJ2-7; the D gene is possibly TRBD2 (6 bases). Germline CDR1 is SGHTA and CDR2 is FQGNSA. The CDR3 sequence is 14 residues long. V was shortened by 4 bases and J by 7 bases, with 17 bases between the two germline ends. The CDR3 DNA reads as TGTGCCAGCAGCTCCGGACGCCTCCGGGAGGAGCAGTACTTC. Amino acid sequence: CASSSGRLREEQYF.

This chain connects TRBV27 to TRBJ2-7, with TRBD2 matching over 14 bases. Trimming took 2 bases from V and 5 from J; bases not matched to a gene: 8. The CDR3 loop spans 17 amino acids. Germline assignment: CDR1 MNHEY and CDR2 SMNVEV (reference sequence). The CDR3, as DNA: TGTGCCAGCAGTTTAAGTTGGACTAGCGGGGGGATCGACGAGCAGTACTTC. Its translation: CASSLSWTSGGIDEQYF.